The clone carrying this TCR beta chain was seen a few times. Its matching antigen is unknown. Per-sample yields of isolated PBMCs were at least 6.5 million. The second PCR ran about 6 to 11 cycles with a sample-barcoded 5' primer and J-beta primers. From the 5' RACE reads, TCRdb called clonotypes with MiXCR, one entry per CDR3 protein. The data show 540,000 or so distinct CDR3 sequences, 40% to 50% seen once. This sample was included in a study of blood T cells in healthy people across ages. In the study overall: Per two T cells, about one barcoded beta molecule was captured through template switching. Study outcomes and limitations: More naive CD4+ cells and higher diversity marked long-lived donors relative to aged donors.

The CDR3 sequence is 17 residues long. The trim removed 7 bases at V and 0 bases at J, leaving 8 bases unmatched. Germline assignment: CDR1 SQVTM and CDR2 ANQGSEA. Material for sequencing was blood. The chain combines TRBV29-1 with TRBJ2-1; 14 nucleotides align to TRBD2. The source of this sequence is a man older than 75 in good health. This CDR3 reads CSARGLAGVTSYNEQFF. Here the CDR3 DNA reads TGCAGCGCCAGGGGACTAGCGGGAGTTACCTCCTACAATGAGCAGTTCTTC.